The next 4 T cell receptor beta chains were all read from a single sample in a study of OX40 agonist ivuxolimab in advanced cancers. Method: immunoSEQ multiplex PCR; TCRdb's copy keeps in-frame clones and lacks some. The sample has more than 60,000 clones, 80% to 85% seen once. The material was CD4+ or CD8+ T cells sorted from blood, obtained in a trial of the OX40 agonist ivuxolimab. The receptors shown here come from an adult with an advanced solid tumor such as melanoma, head and neck, liver or kidney cancer.

The chain recombines TRBV19 with TRBJ2-7; D is unresolved. The germline V and J ends were trimmed by 5 bases and 3 bases, with 11 bases remaining between them. The CDR3 has 13 amino acids. The germline V gene encodes CDR1 LNHDA and CDR2 SQIVND (reference sequence). DNA of the CDR3: TGTGCCAGTAGTCCGCGAGGAAACTACGAGCAGTACTTC. Amino acid sequence: CASSPRGNYEQYF.

This clone showed up just a few times. The chain combines TRBV7-3 with TRBJ2-3, with TRBD2 identical over 8 bases. The CDR3 sequence is 16 residues long. V shed 5 bases and J 2 bases; nucleotides not matched to a gene: 9. Germline CDR1 reads SGHTA; CDR2 reads FQGTGA. This CDR3 reads CASSPGSGGITDTQYF. CDR3 nucleotides: TGTGCCAGCAGCCCGGGAAGCGGGGGTATCACAGATACGCAGTATTTT.

This chain connects TRBV7-9 to TRBJ2-7, with 7 bases fitting TRBD2. Germline V CDR1 and CDR2: SEHNR, FQNEAQ (reference sequence). The V segment lost 0 bases and the J segment 1 base; nucleotides outside the gene matches: 3. This CDR3 is 15 amino acids long. CDR3 region: CASSLAGGRSYEQYF. The CDR3 DNA is TGTGCCAGCAGCTTAGCGGGAGGGCGGTCCTACGAGCAGTACTTC.

The chain recombines TRBV4-1 with TRBJ1-1, with no clear D. CDR1 is MGHRA and CDR2 is YSYEKL in the germline V gene. Trimming shortened V by 0 bases and J by 8 bases, and 10 bases separated the two germline ends. The CDR3 is made up of 13 amino acids. CDR3 residues: CASSQDEWREAFF. The CDR3 DNA sequence: TGCGCCAGCAGCCAAGATGAGTGGAGGGAAGCTTTCTTT.